One and the same sample provided the 17 T cell receptor beta chains below, sequenced in a study of blood T cell repertoires in COVID-19. Produced via immunoSEQ multiplex PCR; TCRdb's table is partial and in-frame only. This table holds under 300,000 clones, roughly 91% found once. The material sequenced was peripheral blood. These receptors all stem from a woman aged 40-49 years who had recovered from COVID-19.

The rearrangement joins TRBV6-2 or TRBV6-3 to TRBJ2-7, with TRBD2 matching 13 bases. J lost 8 bases, V lost 5 bases, and 6 bases had no gene match. Germline CDR1 reads MNHEY; CDR2 reads SVGEGT. This CDR3 is built from 14 residues. CDR3 in DNA: TGTGCCAGCAGTCACGGACTAGCGGGAGAGAAGCAGTACGTC. It codes for CASSHGLAGEKQYV.

In its sample, this clone was seen a few times. The chain joins TRBV7-2 to TRBJ1-5; 7 bases match TRBD1. The J segment lost 3 bases and the V segment lost 4 bases, leaving 9 bases of the junction unmatched. This CDR3 contains 16 residues. Germline V gene data show CDR1 as SGHTA and CDR2 as FQGNSA. CDR3 residues: CASSSPGQATNQPQHF. In DNA, the CDR3 is TGTGCCAGCAGCTCACCCGGACAGGCCACCAATCAGCCCCAGCATTTT.

The J gene is TRBJ2-1, the V gene TRBV28; D perhaps matches TRBD1 (5 bases). Germline-derived CDR1 and CDR2 are MDHEN and SYDVKM. This CDR3 has 14 amino acids. V was cut by 5 bases and J by 9 bases, with 17 bases left in between. In DNA, the CDR3 is TGTGCCAGCAGTCCTGACAGTTTTGACGCTGAGCAGTTCTTC. It translates to CASSPDSFDAEQFF.

The V and J genes are TRBV30 and TRBJ1-2; 7 bases are a match to TRBD1. The CDR3 is made up of 14 amino acids. Per germline, CDR1 GTSNPN and CDR2 SVGIG (reference sequence). J lost 1 base, V lost 1 base, and 3 bases had no gene match. This CDR3 reads CAWSAGTVNYGYTF. The DNA of the CDR3 is TGTGCCTGGAGTGCTGGGACAGTTAACTATGGCTACACCTTC.

V and J are TRBV19 and TRBJ2-1, with a tentative D call TRBD2 (7 bases). V lost 6 bases and J lost 9, with 18 bases in between. The length of the CDR3 is 14 residues. From germline, CDR1 is LNHDA and CDR2 SQIVND (reference sequence). The CDR3 sequence: CASSHRGAWGEQFF. CDR3 DNA: TGTGCCAGTAGCCACCGGGGGGCCTGGGGTGAGCAGTTCTTC.

CDR3 DNA: TGTGCCAGTAGTACCTCCCTAGCGGGAGTCCCCTACAATGAGCAGTTCTTC. Its protein is CASSTSLAGVPYNEQFF. This chain uses TRBV19 with TRBJ2-1; 10 bases are shared with TRBD2. The V and J ends lost 4 bases and 2 bases, in that order; junction bases with no gene match: 8. CDR1 and CDR2 (germline): LNHDA, SQIVND (reference sequence). The CDR3 is 17 residues long.

The chain couples TRBV4-1 to TRBJ2-3; 7 positions match TRBD2. The CDR3 spans 14 residues. After removal of 0 bases from V and 8 bases from J, the junction contained 5 bases not matched to a gene. CDR1 and CDR2 from the germline V gene are MGHRA and YSYEKL. CDR3 DNA: TGCGCCAGCAGCCAAGATATGGGAGGGGTTACGCAGTATTTT. This codes for CASSQDMGGVTQYF.

This chain uses TRBV7-2 with TRBJ1-5, with 9 bases matching TRBD1. This CDR3 comprises 16 residues. Germline CDR1 SGHTA, CDR2 FQGNSA. Trimming removed 1 base from V and 1 base from J; junction bases left unmatched: 2. CDR3 in amino acids: CASSLGTGGSNQPQHF. The DNA for the CDR3 is TGTGCCAGCAGCTTAGGAACAGGGGGCAGCAATCAGCCCCAGCATTTT.

The chain carries TRBV3-1 (or the pseudogene TRBV3-2) and TRBJ1-2; D gene ambiguous. Germline V gene sequence: CDR1 LGHDT, CDR2 YNNKEL (reference sequence). The V and J ends lost 4 bases and 1 base respectively, with 13 bases between them. CDR3 length: 15 residues. The CDR3 region is CASSPPDGGNYGYTF. CDR3 bases: TGTGCCAGCAGCCCACCGGACGGAGGTAACTATGGCTACACCTTC.

The chain links TRBV5-4 to TRBJ2-5, with TRBD2 matching 12 bases. V trimming: 4 bases; J trimming: 5 bases; junction bases outside the gene matches: 12. CDR1 and CDR2 from the germline V gene are SGHNT and YYREEE (reference sequence). This CDR3 has 17 amino acids. This chain's CDR3 is CASSRPPSGRAGETQYF. CDR3 bases: TGTGCCAGCAGCCGGCCCCCTAGCGGGAGGGCCGGGGAGACCCAGTACTTC.

The chain couples TRBV7-9 to TRBJ2-2, with 12 bases fitting TRBD2. Trimming at V came to 4 bases and at J to 7 bases, leaving 10 bases not matched to a gene. CDR3 length equals 17 residues. In germline, CDR1 is SEHNR, CDR2 FQNEAQ (reference sequence). The CDR3: CASSSNPSGRAGGELFF. The CDR3 nucleotides are TGTGCCAGCAGCTCCAATCCTAGCGGGAGGGCCGGCGGGGAGCTGTTTTTT.

The chain has TRBV5-6 and TRBJ2-1; 7 nucleotides line up with TRBD2. Germline values: CDR1 SGHDT, CDR2 YYEEEE. This CDR3 region has 14 residues. J gave up 2 bases and V 6 bases, and 5 bases lay outside the gene matches. The CDR3 DNA follows: TGTGCCAGCACACGACGGGGGGCCTACAATGAGCAGTTCTTC. Translating it yields CASTRRGAYNEQFF.

This sequence joins TRBV7-3 and TRBJ1-2; D not resolved. The length of the CDR3 is 15 residues. The germline V gene has CDR1 SGHTA and CDR2 FQGTGA. The germline V and J ends were trimmed by 2 bases and 4 bases, with 14 bases remaining between them. The CDR3 is CASSLPRGATYGYTF. CDR3 DNA sequence: TGTGCCAGCAGCTTACCCCGGGGAGCAACCTATGGCTACACCTTC.

This rearrangement joins TRBV6-2 or TRBV6-3 to TRBJ2-5; no reliable D call. Trimming removed 2 bases from V and 1 base from J, with 17 bases in between. Germline values: CDR1 MNHEY, CDR2 SVGEGT. There are 17 residues in the CDR3. The DNA for the CDR3 is TGTGCCAGCAGTTACCCCGACGGGTCGAACGTCCAAGAGACCCAGTACTTC. Translated: CASSYPDGSNVQETQYF.

Worth noting for this clone: The junction does not match germline at one end; this may be a read error. This chain connects TRBV6-1 to TRBJ1-1; D gene ambiguous. The CDR3 has 11 amino acids. Germline CDR1 is MNHNS and CDR2 is SASEGT. The CDR3: CASSFNIEAFF. In DNA form, the CDR3 reads TGTGCCAGCAGTTTCAACATTGAAGCTTTCTTT.

V gene TRBV12-5 combines with J gene TRBJ1-2; D might be TRBD1 (5 bases). The CDR3 totals 15 residues. Between the trimmed V and J ends, which lost 5 bases and 2 bases, there was a span of 15 bases. CDR1 and CDR2 from the germline V gene are LGHNT and FRNRAP. CDR3 region: CASGLPNGGNYGYTF. CDR3 bases: TGTGCTAGTGGTCTCCCCAACGGGGGGAACTATGGCTACACCTTC.

The chain joins TRBV18 to TRBJ2-3, with 8 bases fitting TRBD1. V shed 6 bases, J shed 5 bases, and the junction held 10 bases outside the gene matches. The germline V gene encodes CDR1 KGHSH and CDR2 LQKENI. CDR3 size: 15 residues. The CDR3 nucleotides are TGTGCCAGCTCCCCCCAGGGGGCTTCATTAGATACGCAGTATTTT. Encoded protein: CASSPQGASLDTQYF.